What follows describes a single T cell receptor (beta chain). This table comes from immunoSEQ multiplex PCR, and its TCRdb copy is limited to in-frame clones, with some not included. There are under 2,500,000 clones in the sample; around 95% occur only once, and around 0.13% lies in the top ten. The data stem from a study of shared clonotypes between healthy human individuals. This CDR3 has 12 amino acids. V was pared by 4 bases and J by 11 bases, with 15 bases between. Germline V lookup: CDR1 SGHNT, CDR2 YYREEE (reference sequence). This receptor was identified in a man aged 18 to 35 in good health. The specimen was naive CD4+ T cells sorted from blood. Subset denoted: CD45RA+ positively selected. The chain couples TRBV5-4 to TRBJ1-1; possible D gene TRBD1, 5 bases. CDR3 in DNA: TGTGCCAGCAGCCCAGGGTCCATCCCCGCTTTCTTT. Protein sequence: CASSPGSIPAFF.